This T cell receptor beta chain was obtained from a study of response to subunit inactivated influenza vaccine. Germline values: CDR1 MNHEY, CDR2 SMNVEV (reference sequence). The CDR3 consists of 15 residues. Trimming at V came to 5 bases and at J to 7 bases, leaving 11 bases not matched to a gene. A note on this clonotype: As yet, its antigen is unknown.

Findings and caveats of the study: The authors put forward the suggestion that each seasonal influenza vaccination may bring in only a limited number of new T cells.

TCRdb fed the RT-PCR reads into MiXCR, producing one record per CDR3 protein. The sample holds over 650,000 distinct CDR3 sequences, around 20% seen once. The source is a man between 45 and 60 years old who received an inactivated influenza vaccine. This material consisted of PBMCs from blood, taken 5 days after vaccination. The J gene is TRBJ2-1, the V gene TRBV27; 7 bases are a match to TRBD2. The CDR3 sequence is CASSPTPGLSNEQFF. In nucleotides, the CDR3 is TGTGCCAGCAGTCCCACACCGGGACTAAGTAATGAGCAGTTCTTC.